The next 15 T cell receptor beta chains were all read from a single sample in a study of T-cell reconstitution after alpha-beta-depleted transplantation in children. Preparation of the TCRbeta library used unique molecular identifiers. TCRdb re-derived calls from the PCR reads in MiXCR, one entry per CDR3 protein. Found here are a few hundred thousand distinct CDR3 sequences, around 17% of them singletons; the top ten hold 2.5% to 4%. The source material was PBMCs from the stem cell graft donor, sampled from the stem cell graft. These receptor sequences come from a human donor who donated a stem cell graft to a child with acute lymphoblastic leukemia.

The V gene is TRBV15, the J gene TRBJ2-7, with D perhaps matching TRBD2 (6 bases). Looked up from germline, CDR1 is LNHNV and CDR2 is YYDKDF (reference sequence). CDR3 length equals 14 residues. Trimming took 5 bases from V and 2 from J, leaving 13 bases between them. The CDR3 DNA follows: TGTGCCACCAGCCCCAGCCCGGGGGCCTACGAGCAGTACTTC. It encodes CATSPSPGAYEQYF.

The chain links TRBV7-3 to TRBJ2-1, with 10 nucleotides matching TRBD2. V gave up 11 bases and J gave up 7 bases; unmatched junction bases: 14. This CDR3 is 15 amino acids long. Germline assignment: CDR1 SGHTA and CDR2 FQGTGA. Written as DNA, the CDR3 is TGTGCCCCCGACCGGGAGCGGGAGGGAAAGAATGAGCAGTTCTTC. It codes for CAPDREREGKNEQFF.

The V gene is TRBV5-5, the J gene TRBJ1-5, with TRBD1 as a possible D gene (6 bases). The CDR3 length is 15 residues. The germline V gene encodes CDR1 SGHKS and CDR2 YYEKEE (reference sequence). V was cut by 3 bases and J by 3 bases, with 13 bases left in between. The CDR3 DNA is TGTGCCAGCAGCTCACAGGGCGTCATCAATCAGCCCCAGCATTTT. Protein product: CASSSQGVINQPQHF.

This rearrangement joins TRBV5-6 to TRBJ1-1; weak D call: TRBD1 (6 bases). V lost 8 bases to trimming and J lost 5 bases, with 13 bases between them. Germline CDR1 reads SGHDT; CDR2 reads YYEEEE. This CDR3 is 12 amino acids long. The DNA for the CDR3 is TGTGCCAGTGCCCGAGGGGGGACTGAAGCTTTCTTT. Protein product: CASARGGTEAFF.

V gene TRBV11-3 combines with J gene TRBJ1-2; perhaps TRBD1 as D (5 bases). V lost 5 bases to trimming and J lost 8 bases, with 12 bases between them. Germline V gene sequence: CDR1 SGHNT, CDR2 YENEEA. The CDR3 has 12 residues. CDR3 residues: CASSIGEEGYTF. DNA for the CDR3: TGTGCCAGCAGCATAGGGGAGGAAGGCTACACCTTC.

This clonotype was found a few times. This chain uses TRBV5-1 with TRBJ2-7, with a tentative D call TRBD2 (5 bases). V was trimmed by 3 bases and J by 1 base, leaving 11 bases between them. Germline V gene data show CDR1 as SGHRS and CDR2 as YFSETQ. This CDR3 is built from 14 residues. The chain's CDR3 is CASSYWTESYEQYF. CDR3 DNA: TGCGCCAGCAGCTACTGGACTGAATCCTACGAGCAGTACTTC.

CDR3 DNA sequence: TGTGCCAGCAGTGCCCTAGTTAGGGGCAATGAGCAGTTCTTC. This encodes CASSALVRGNEQFF. The chain joins TRBV2 to TRBJ2-1; tentatively, D is TRBD1 (5 bases). The CDR3 runs 14 residues. V was clipped by 4 bases and J by 6 bases, with 13 bases between them. CDR1 SNHLY and CDR2 FYNNEI come from the germline V gene.

V and J are TRBV20-1 and TRBJ2-1; 10 bases fit TRBD2. J lost 7 bases, V lost 5 bases, and 11 bases had no gene match. The CDR3 has 15 amino acids. CDR1 is DFQATT and CDR2 is SNEGSKA in the germline V gene (reference sequence). CDR3 DNA: TGCAGTGCTCGAACACTAGCGGGACTTCGGAATGAGCAGTTCTTC. This encodes CSARTLAGLRNEQFF.

This sequence joins TRBV7-2 and TRBJ2-4, with D unresolved. Trimming stripped 3 bases from V and 7 bases from J, with 10 bases between. This CDR3 comprises 13 residues. CDR1 and CDR2 (germline): SGHTA, FQGNSA. This CDR3 is CASSFIDWNIQYF. CDR3 bases: TGTGCCAGCAGCTTTATCGACTGGAACATTCAGTACTTC.

This clonotype was found a few times. J is TRBJ1-2 and V is TRBV11-2; the match to TRBD1 covers 10 bases. Germline trimming cut 5 bases from V and 9 bases from J; bases unmatched to any gene: 9. The germline gives CDR1 SGHAT, CDR2 FQNNGV. The CDR3 runs to 14 residues. CDR3 amino acids: CASSNWDRGVSYTF. CDR3 DNA sequence: TGTGCCAGCAGCAACTGGGACAGGGGAGTTAGCTACACCTTC.

This clonotype came up a few times. The rearrangement uses TRBV13 and TRBJ2-4; D is tentatively TRBD1 or TRBD2 (6 bases each). There are 15 residues in the CDR3. Trimming removed 5 bases from V and 3 bases from J, with 14 bases in between. Germline V lookup: CDR1 PRHDT, CDR2 FYEKMQ (reference sequence). This CDR3 reads CASSDGGAGKNIQYF. For the CDR3, the DNA is TGTGCCAGCAGCGACGGGGGCGCGGGCAAAAACATTCAGTACTTC.

This clonotype was seen only a few times. V gene TRBV6-5 combines with J gene TRBJ2-3; the D gene could be TRBD1 or TRBD2 (5 bases each). The CDR3 totals 15 residues. The V gene lost 3 bases and the J gene lost 0 bases, with 10 bases spanning the gap. Per the germline V gene, CDR1 is MNHEY and CDR2 is SVGAGI. CDR3 nucleotides: TGTGCCAGCAGTTATTGGGACGGTAGCACAGATACGCAGTATTTT. Its protein is CASSYWDGSTDTQYF.

This clonotype was seen only a few times. V and J are TRBV12-5 and TRBJ2-3, with 8 bases identical to TRBD1. V was clipped by 2 bases and J by 5 bases; unmatched bases: 6. Germline V CDR1 and CDR2: LGHNT, FRNRAP. This CDR3 region has 15 residues. CDR3 sequence: CASGLPSDRGDTQYF. The CDR3 DNA is TGTGCTAGTGGTTTGCCCTCCGACAGGGGAGATACGCAGTATTTT.

This clonotype was observed a handful of times. The chain has TRBV20-1 and TRBJ2-3, with 9 bases lining up with TRBD1. The germline V gene encodes CDR1 DFQATT and CDR2 SNEGSKA (reference sequence). Germline trimming cut 6 bases from V and 2 bases from J; bases unmatched to any gene: 3. The CDR3 length is 13 residues. The CDR3 DNA reads as TGCAGTGCCGGGGACAGGGACACAGATACGCAGTATTTT. Translating gives CSAGDRDTDTQYF.

This clonotype showed up just a few times. V is TRBV12-3 or TRBV12-4 and J is TRBJ2-7; perhaps TRBD2 as D (6 bases). The CDR3 covers 13 residues. V lost 4 bases and J 3 bases, leaving 10 bases between the germline ends. DNA of the CDR3: TGTGCCAGCAGTTGGGAGGAAAACTACGAGCAGTACTTC. It translates to CASSWEENYEQYF.